This T cell receptor beta chain was found in a study of blood T cell repertoires in COVID-19. A few counts support this clone. Seattle patients were enrolled while actively infected and followed longitudinally. Original data processing: The assay estimated nucleated cells by amplifying reference gene primers. TCRdb keeps only in-frame clones here, not all; method: immunoSEQ multiplex PCR. That table supplies the V and J calls and clone size; D and trimming were determined from the DNA. This table holds roughly 250,000 clones, about nine tenths found once. The CDR3 consists of 16 residues. Trimming took 9 bases from V and 6 from J; bases not matched to a gene: 16. CDR1 and CDR2 from the germline V gene are SGHTS and YDEGEE.

The sequenced sample consisted of peripheral blood. The TCR originated in a young adult with COVID-19, enrolled during active disease. The chain joins TRBV5-8 to TRBJ2-2, with 8 bases aligning to TRBD1. DNA of the CDR3: TGTGCCAACCCACCCCGACAGGGGATTGTTGCCGGGGAGCTGTTTTTT. It yields the protein CANPPRQGIVAGELFF.